The source of this TCR beta chain is a study of cytomegalovirus exposure and HLA in healthy donors. Germline CDR1 MNHEY, CDR2 SVGAGI. The CDR3 loop spans 15 amino acids. The ends lost 6 bases at V and 2 bases at J; junction bases unmatched: 9. Healthy bone marrow donors supplied every sample. Researchers ran the PCR with 60 Vbeta and 13 Jbeta primers. Produced via immunoSEQ multiplex PCR; TCRdb's table is partial and in-frame only. The table records around 200,000 clones, 82% of them present only once. The sequenced sample consisted of PBMCs. This TCR was sampled from a middle-aged man in good health and CMV-seropositive. The J gene is TRBJ2-7, the V gene TRBV6-5, with TRBD1 matching 8 bases. CDR3 sequence reads: CASRPGWTGTYEQYF. DNA for the CDR3: TGTGCCAGCAGACCTGGGTGGACAGGGACCTACGAGCAGTACTTC.